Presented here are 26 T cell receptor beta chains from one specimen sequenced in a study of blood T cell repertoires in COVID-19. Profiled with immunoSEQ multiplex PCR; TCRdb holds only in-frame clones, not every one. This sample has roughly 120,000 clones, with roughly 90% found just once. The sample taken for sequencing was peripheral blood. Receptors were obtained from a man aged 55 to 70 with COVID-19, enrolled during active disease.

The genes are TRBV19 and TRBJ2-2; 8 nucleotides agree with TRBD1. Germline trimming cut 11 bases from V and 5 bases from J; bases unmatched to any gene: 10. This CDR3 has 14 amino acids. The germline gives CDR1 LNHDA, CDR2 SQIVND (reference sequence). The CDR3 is CAGGSGGKTGELFF. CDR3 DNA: TGTGCCGGGGGTTCAGGGGGCAAAACCGGGGAGCTGTTTTTT.

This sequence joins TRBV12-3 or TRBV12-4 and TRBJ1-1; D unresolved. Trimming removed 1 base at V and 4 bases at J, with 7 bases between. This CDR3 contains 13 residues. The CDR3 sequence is CASSLGALTEAFF. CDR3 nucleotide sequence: TGTGCCAGCAGTTTAGGCGCCCTCACTGAAGCTTTCTTT.

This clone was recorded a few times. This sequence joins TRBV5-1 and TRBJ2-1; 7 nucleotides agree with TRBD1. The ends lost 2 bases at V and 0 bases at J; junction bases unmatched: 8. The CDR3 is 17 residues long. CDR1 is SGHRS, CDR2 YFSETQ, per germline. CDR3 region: CASSLQPTGSSYNEQFF. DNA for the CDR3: TGCGCCAGCAGCTTACAACCGACAGGGAGCTCCTACAATGAGCAGTTCTTC.

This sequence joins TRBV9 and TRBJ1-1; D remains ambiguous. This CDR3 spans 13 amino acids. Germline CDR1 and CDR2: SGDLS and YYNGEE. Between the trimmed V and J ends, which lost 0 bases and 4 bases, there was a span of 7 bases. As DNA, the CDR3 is TGTGCCAGCAGCGTAGGCCCAGGCACTGAAGCTTTCTTT. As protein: CASSVGPGTEAFF. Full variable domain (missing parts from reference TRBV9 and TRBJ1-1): DSGVTQTPKHLITATGQRVTLRCSPRSGDLSVYWYQQSLDQGLQFLIQYYNGEERAKGNILERFSAQQFPDLHSELNLSSLELGDSALYFCASSVGPGTEAFFGQGTRLTVV.

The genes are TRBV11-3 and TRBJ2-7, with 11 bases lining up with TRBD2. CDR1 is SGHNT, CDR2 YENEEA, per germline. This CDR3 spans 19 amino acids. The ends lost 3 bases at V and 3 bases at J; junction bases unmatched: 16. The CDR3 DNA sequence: TGTGCCAGCAGCTTCGACCCCACCTACGGGACTAGCGGTATCTACGAGCAGTACTTC. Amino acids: CASSFDPTYGTSGIYEQYF.

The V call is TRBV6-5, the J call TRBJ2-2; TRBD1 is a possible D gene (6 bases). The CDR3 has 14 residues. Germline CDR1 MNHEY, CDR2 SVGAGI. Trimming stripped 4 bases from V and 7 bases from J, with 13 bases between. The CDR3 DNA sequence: TGTGCCAGCAGTTCTATCAGGGGTTTCGGGGAGCTGTTTTTT. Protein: CASSSIRGFGELFF.

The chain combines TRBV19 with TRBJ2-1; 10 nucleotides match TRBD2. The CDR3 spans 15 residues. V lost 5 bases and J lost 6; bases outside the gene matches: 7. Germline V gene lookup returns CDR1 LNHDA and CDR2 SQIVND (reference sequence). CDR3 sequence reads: CASSEDEREGNEQFF. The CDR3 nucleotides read TGTGCCAGTAGTGAGGACGAGCGGGAGGGCAATGAGCAGTTCTTC.

Here the CDR3 reads CASSPGQGSGYTF. CDR3 coding DNA: TGTGCCAGCAGCCCCGGACAGGGCTCCGGCTACACCTTC. V and J are TRBV6-5 and TRBJ1-2, with 8 bases that match TRBD1. The V gene's germline CDR1 is MNHEY and CDR2 SVGAGI. V dropped 6 bases and J dropped 8; count of bases not matched to a gene: 8. This CDR3 region has 13 residues.

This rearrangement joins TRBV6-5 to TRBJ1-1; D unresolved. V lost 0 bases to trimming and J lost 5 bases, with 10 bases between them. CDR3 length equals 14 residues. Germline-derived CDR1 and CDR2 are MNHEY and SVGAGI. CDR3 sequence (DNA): TGTGCCAGCAGTTACTCTCCCAGGTGGACTGAAGCTTTCTTT. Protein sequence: CASSYSPRWTEAFF.

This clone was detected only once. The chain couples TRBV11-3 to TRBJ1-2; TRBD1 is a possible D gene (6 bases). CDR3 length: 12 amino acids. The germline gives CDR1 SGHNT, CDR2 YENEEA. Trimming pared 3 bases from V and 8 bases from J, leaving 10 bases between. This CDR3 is CASSFSGDGYTF. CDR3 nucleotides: TGTGCCAGCAGCTTCTCAGGGGACGGCTACACCTTC. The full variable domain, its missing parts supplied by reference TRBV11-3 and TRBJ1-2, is EAGVVQSPRYKIIEKKQPVAFWCNPISGHNTLYWYLQNLGQGPELLIRYENEEAVDDSQLPKDRFSAERLKGVDSTLKIQPAELGDSAVYLCASSFSGDGYTFGSGTRLTVV.

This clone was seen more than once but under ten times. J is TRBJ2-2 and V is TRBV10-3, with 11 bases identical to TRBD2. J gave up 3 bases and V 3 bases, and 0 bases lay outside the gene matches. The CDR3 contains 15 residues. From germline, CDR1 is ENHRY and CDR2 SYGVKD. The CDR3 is CAISELAGDTGELFF. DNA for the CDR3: TGTGCCATCAGTGAACTAGCGGGAGACACCGGGGAGCTGTTTTTT.

The CDR3 is CASSFRGVRLVNEKLFF. The DNA of the CDR3 is TGTGCCAGCAGCTTCCGGGGCGTTAGACTAGTTAATGAAAAACTGTTTTTT. The chain uses TRBV7-9 and TRBJ1-4; D may be TRBD1 (5 bases). CDR3 length: 17 amino acids. The germline V gene has CDR1 SEHNR and CDR2 FQNEAQ (reference sequence). Between the trimmed V and J ends, which lost 3 bases and 4 bases, there was a span of 18 bases.

DNA of the CDR3: TGTGCCACCAGTGAGTGGGACAGCCCCTACGAGCAGTACTTC. It translates to CATSEWDSPYEQYF. J is TRBJ2-7 and V is TRBV24-1, with TRBD1 matching 7 bases. The CDR3 has 14 residues. CDR1 and CDR2 from the germline V gene are KGHDR and SFDVKD. The V segment lost 4 bases and the J segment 2 bases; nucleotides outside the gene matches: 4.

CDR3 DNA sequence: TGCGCCAGCAGCTTGGAGACAGCCTACGAGCAGTACTTC. It codes for CASSLETAYEQYF. The J gene is TRBJ2-7, the V gene TRBV5-1, with D possibly TRBD1 on 5 matching bases. Trimming stripped 0 bases from V and 2 bases from J, with 6 bases between. This CDR3 has 13 amino acids. CDR1 SGHRS and CDR2 YFSETQ come from the germline V gene.

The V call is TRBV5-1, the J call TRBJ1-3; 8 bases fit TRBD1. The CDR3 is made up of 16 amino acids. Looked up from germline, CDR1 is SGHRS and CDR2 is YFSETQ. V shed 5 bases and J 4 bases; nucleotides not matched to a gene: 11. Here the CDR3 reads CASSYGTTGEGNTIYF. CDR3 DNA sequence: TGCGCCAGCAGTTACGGTACGACAGGGGAAGGAAACACCATATATTTT.

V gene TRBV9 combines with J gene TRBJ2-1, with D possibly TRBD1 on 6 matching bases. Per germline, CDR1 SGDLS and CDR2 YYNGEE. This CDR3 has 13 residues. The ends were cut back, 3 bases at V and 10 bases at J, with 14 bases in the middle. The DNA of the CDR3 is TGTGCCAGCAGCGCCCCGGACAGTTTCGAGCAGTTCTTC. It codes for CASSAPDSFEQFF.

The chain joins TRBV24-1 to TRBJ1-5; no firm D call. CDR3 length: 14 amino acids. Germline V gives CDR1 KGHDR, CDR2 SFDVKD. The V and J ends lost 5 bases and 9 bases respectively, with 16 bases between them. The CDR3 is CATSGVADPWPQHF. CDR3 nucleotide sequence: TGTGCCACCAGTGGAGTGGCGGATCCGTGGCCCCAGCATTTT.

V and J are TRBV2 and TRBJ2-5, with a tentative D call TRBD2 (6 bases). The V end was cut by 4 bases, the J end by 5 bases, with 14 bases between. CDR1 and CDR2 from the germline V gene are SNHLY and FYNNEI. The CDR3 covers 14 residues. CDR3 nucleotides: TGTGCCAGCAGTGGTCCCGGGAGAGGTGAGACCCAGTACTTC. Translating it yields CASSGPGRGETQYF.

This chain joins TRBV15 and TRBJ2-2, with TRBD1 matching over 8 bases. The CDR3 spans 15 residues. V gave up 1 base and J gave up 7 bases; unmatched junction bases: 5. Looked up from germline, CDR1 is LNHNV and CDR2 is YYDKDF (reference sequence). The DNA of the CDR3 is TGTGCCACCAGCAGAGGAGGACAGGGTGGCGGGGAGCTGTTTTTT. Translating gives CATSRGGQGGGELFF.

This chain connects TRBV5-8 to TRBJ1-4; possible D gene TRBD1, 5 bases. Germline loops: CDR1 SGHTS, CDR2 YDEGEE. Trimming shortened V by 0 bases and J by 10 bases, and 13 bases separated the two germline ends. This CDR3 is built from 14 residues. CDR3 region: CASSLGQGGVKLFF. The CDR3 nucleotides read TGTGCCAGCAGCTTGGGGCAGGGTGGCGTAAAACTGTTTTTT.

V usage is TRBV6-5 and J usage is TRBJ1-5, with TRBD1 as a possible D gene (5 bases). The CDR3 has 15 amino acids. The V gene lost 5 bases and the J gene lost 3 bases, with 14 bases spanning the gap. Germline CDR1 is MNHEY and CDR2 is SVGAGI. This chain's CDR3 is CASSPGGRVNQPQHF. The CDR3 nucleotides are TGTGCCAGCAGTCCCGGGGGAAGGGTCAATCAGCCCCAGCATTTT.

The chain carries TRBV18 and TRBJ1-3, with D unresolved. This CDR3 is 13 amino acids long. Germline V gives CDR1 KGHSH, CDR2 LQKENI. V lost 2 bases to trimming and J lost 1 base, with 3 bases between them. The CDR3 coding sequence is TGTGCCAGCTCACCATCATCTGGAAACACCATATATTTT. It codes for CASSPSSGNTIYF.

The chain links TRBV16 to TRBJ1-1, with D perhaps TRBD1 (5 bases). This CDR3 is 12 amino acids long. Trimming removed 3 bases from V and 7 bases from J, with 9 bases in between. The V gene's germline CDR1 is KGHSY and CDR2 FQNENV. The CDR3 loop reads CASSQTEFEAFF. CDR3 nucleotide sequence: TGTGCCAGCAGCCAGACAGAGTTTGAAGCTTTCTTT. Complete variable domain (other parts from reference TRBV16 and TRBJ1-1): GEEVAQTPKHLVRGEGQKAKLYCAPIKGHSYVFWYQQVLKNEFKFLISFQNENVFDETGMPKERFSAKCLPNSPCSLEIQATKLEDSAVYFCASSQTEFEAFFGQGTRLTVV.

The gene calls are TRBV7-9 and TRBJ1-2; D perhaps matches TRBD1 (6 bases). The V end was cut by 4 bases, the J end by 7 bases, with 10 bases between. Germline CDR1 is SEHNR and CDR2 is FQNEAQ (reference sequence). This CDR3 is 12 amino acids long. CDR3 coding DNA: TGTGCCAGCAGCTCAGGCAGGGGTGGCTACACCTTC. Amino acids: CASSSGRGGYTF.

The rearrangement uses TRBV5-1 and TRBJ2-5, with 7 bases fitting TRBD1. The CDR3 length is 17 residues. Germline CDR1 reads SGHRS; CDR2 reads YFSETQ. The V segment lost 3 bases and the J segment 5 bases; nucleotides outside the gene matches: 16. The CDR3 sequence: CASSSLRDSHQGETQYF. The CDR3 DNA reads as TGCGCCAGCAGCTCCCTAAGGGACAGCCACCAAGGGGAGACCCAGTACTTC.

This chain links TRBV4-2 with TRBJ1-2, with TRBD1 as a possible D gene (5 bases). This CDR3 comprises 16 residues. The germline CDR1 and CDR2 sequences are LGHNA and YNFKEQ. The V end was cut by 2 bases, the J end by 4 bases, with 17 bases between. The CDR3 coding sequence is TGTGCCAGCAGCCAACACCCAGGGTTTGATGCCTATGGCTACACCTTC. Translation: CASSQHPGFDAYGYTF.